This T cell receptor (beta chain) was sequenced in a study of regulatory T cells in long-lasting Graves disease. About the research overall: Graves' cases, newly diagnosed, had used antithyroid drugs under 3 months. Study-wide findings and caveats: Preferential use of TRBV28, TRBJ1-2 and TRBJ2-5 was seen in persistent disease.

Documented time point: newly diagnosed GD, antithyroid drugs for less than 3 months. PBMCs provided the RNA from which the TCR library was made. EDTA tubes were used for drawing roughly 9 milliliters of peripheral blood. Ten or more counts support this clonotype. Its target is unknown. The CDR3 runs 15 residues. V was trimmed by 6 bases and J by 0 bases, leaving 17 bases between them. In germline, CDR1 is DFQATT, CDR2 SNEGSKA (reference sequence). Arm-PCR of CDR3 regions and iRepertoire HTBI primers were used to build TCR beta libraries. TCRdb re-called the multiplex PCR reads with MiXCR, one entry per CDR3 protein. Among about 610,000 distinct CDR3 sequences listed, around 16% were seen once. The same sample was also studied in work on T cells in Graves' hyperthyroidism and ophthalmopathy. Turning to that study: Each patient was aged 18 to 65 and had newly diagnosed hyperthyroidism of under 2 months' duration.

The V call is TRBV20-1, the J call TRBJ1-1, with D maybe TRBD1 (5 bases). This sequence originates from a man younger than 30 with Graves disease. This specimen consisted of peripheral blood mononuclear cells (PBMCs), obtained at new diagnosis, from a patient treated with antithyroid drugs. This chain's CDR3 is CSAASTVTMNTEAFF. CDR3 nucleotides: TGCAGTGCCGCCTCGACAGTGACTATGAACACTGAAGCTTTCTTT.